This TCR beta chain was retrieved from a study of T cell repertoires in cytomegalovirus infection. This clonotype has a count of ten or more. Its cognate antigen is unknown. MiXCR was run by TCRdb on the reads, yielding one entry per CDR3 protein. The sample lists approximately 910,000 distinct CDR3 sequences; about 33% were seen once. Sequencing used cultured CD8+ T cells from PBMCs, obtained from culture after CMV antigen stimulation. The sequence derives from a human donor in good health (CMV status not recorded). Some clones in this sample may be carry-over from other donors' samples.

The DNA of the CDR3 is TGTGCCAGCCTCAGTGGGGGACGGGGCACTGAAGCTTTCTTT. Amino acids: CASLSGGRGTEAFF. This chain uses TRBV7-2 with TRBJ1-1; D perhaps matches TRBD1 (5 bases). V was trimmed by 8 bases and J by 4 bases, leaving 17 bases between them. The germline V gene encodes CDR1 SGHTA and CDR2 FQGNSA. This CDR3 has 14 amino acids.